One sample yielded the 5 T cell receptor beta chains listed below, sequenced in a study of blood T cell repertoires in COVID-19 (dated by TCRdb to the early 2020s). Library construction relied on the immunoSEQ multiplex PCR assay. TCRdb provides this immuneACCESS table in a form limited to in-frame rearrangements. Some clones are lacking; in checked studies, under half of them reflect an unresolved V gene, and why the rest are absent is not known. Counted in this sample were fewer than 350,000 clones; around 85% of them appeared once. Of the sample, roughly 1.9% falls within the top ten clones. The sequenced sample consisted of peripheral blood. These receptors were collected from a woman in her 30s who had recovered from COVID-19.

This chain connects TRBV7-3 to TRBJ2-1; 13 nucleotides agree with TRBD2. Germline loops: CDR1 SGHTA, CDR2 FQGTGA. CDR3 length: 15 amino acids. V lost 6 bases, J lost 8 bases, and 7 bases stayed unmatched. Here the CDR3 reads CASRWTSGGPHEQFF. The CDR3 DNA sequence: TGTGCCAGCAGATGGACTAGCGGGGGCCCCCATGAGCAGTTCTTC.

The chain employs TRBV7-6 and TRBJ2-1; perhaps TRBD2 as D (5 bases). This CDR3 is built from 15 residues. The germline CDR1 and CDR2 sequences are SGHVS and FNYEAQ. Trimming took off 5 bases at V and 8 bases at J, with 19 bases between the two ends. The CDR3 nucleotides read TGTGCCAGCAGCCTGGACGGAGGCGAAATGGATGAGCAGTTCTTC. Translating gives CASSLDGGEMDEQFF.

V is TRBV28 and J is TRBJ2-5, with 10 bases aligning to TRBD1. CDR1 and CDR2 (germline): MDHEN, SYDVKM. Losses at the gene ends were 3 bases for V and 5 bases for J; bases not matched to a gene: 6. There are 15 residues in the CDR3. In DNA form, the CDR3 reads TGTGCCAGCAGTTTCAGGGACAGGGGTCGGGAGACCCAGTACTTC. It is translated as CASSFRDRGRETQYF.

The V and J genes are TRBV19 and TRBJ2-7, with 7 bases fitting TRBD1. The CDR3 contains 15 residues. Germline assignment: CDR1 LNHDA and CDR2 SQIVND (reference sequence). V lost 1 base, J lost 3 bases, and 6 bases stayed unmatched. The CDR3 bases are TGTGCCAGTAGTATAGGACAGGGCCGGGTCTACGAGCAGTACTTC. Translating it yields CASSIGQGRVYEQYF.

This sequence joins TRBV6-5 and TRBJ2-7; 8 bases align to TRBD1. Trimming at V came to 6 bases and at J to 0 bases, leaving 7 bases not matched to a gene. Germline CDR1 MNHEY, CDR2 SVGAGI. This CDR3 contains 15 residues. As DNA, the CDR3 is TGTGCCAGCAGGGCGGGGACAGGTATCTCCTACGAGCAGTACTTC. Its translation: CASRAGTGISYEQYF.